This is a list of T cell receptor beta chains from one sample in a study. Each CDR3 protein gets one entry after TCRdb re-called the RT-PCR reads with MiXCR. Of about 680,000 distinct CDR3 sequences listed, 12% to 15% are singletons. The material sequenced was memory CD4+ T cells from blood. The source is a female donor in good health, serving as a healthy control. Both conserved end residues are part of each CDR3. The order of the fields is clone size, D gene, J gene, V gene, CDR3 DNA, CDR3 protein. The D gene is left open where the match is weak. Clone size is given for some rows only: seen once, a few or many times, or a class if the clone is expanded.

few TRBD2 TRBJ2-2 TRBV5-1 TGCGCCAGCAGCCGGGAGCCGGGACTAATTAACACCGGGGAGCTGTTTTTT CASSREPGLINTGELFF
few NA TRBJ1-6 TRBV12-3/TRBV12-4 TGTGCCAGCAGTTTACAGTTGGGTTCACCCCTCCACTTT CASSLQLGSPLHF
many NA TRBJ1-1 TRBV5-1 TGCGCCAGCAGCCTGATCGCTCTGGAGAACACTGAAGCTTTCTTT CASSLIALENTEAFF
few NA TRBJ2-7 TRBV6-5 TGTGCCAGCAGTTCACGCTTTGACTCCTACGAGCAGTACTTC CASSSRFDSYEQYF
NA TRBD2 TRBJ2-7 TRBV5-1 TGCGCCAGCAGCGGGACGCCGGGACTAGCGGGAGTCGAGCAGTACTTC CASSGTPGLAGVEQYF
few NA TRBJ2-2 TRBV6-5 TGTGCCAGCAGTTACTCGATATCGTGGACCGGGGAGCTGTTTTTT CASSYSISWTGELFF
NA TRBD2 TRBJ2-1 TRBV28 TGTGCCAGCAGTACCAGCGGGACTAATTTCTACAATGAGCAGTTCTTC CASSTSGTNFYNEQFF
NA TRBD2 TRBJ2-3 TRBV12-3/TRBV12-4 TGTGCCAGCAGTCCCCCATGGCTAGCGGGAGTGGAAGATACGCAGTATTTT CASSPPWLAGVEDTQYF
many NA TRBJ2-1 TRBV6-5 TGTGCCAGCAGTTACTCGACGGGCGGGGAAGGCAATGAGCAGTTCTTC CASSYSTGGEGNEQFF
few TRBD1 TRBJ2-3 TRBV4-2 TGTGCCAGCAAACTAAAACAGGGGGAAAATACGCAGTATTTT CASKLKQGENTQYF
NA NA TRBJ2-7 TRBV2 TGTGCCAGCAGTATATTTAGGGGAGAGCAGTACTTC CASSIFRGEQYF
NA NA TRBJ2-1 TRBV6-6 TGTGCCAGCAGTTATAATCGAGGGACCTACGAAAGCTCCTACAATGAGCAGTTCTTC CASSYNRGTYESSYNEQFF
few NA TRBJ1-1 TRBV20-1 TGCAGTGCTAGAGATACAGGGAAGCTAACTGAAGCTTTCTTT CSARDTGKLTEAFF
NA NA TRBJ2-3 TRBV20-1 TGCAGTGCTAGAGATCAGACGGGGGGCACAGATACGCAGTATTTT CSARDQTGGTDTQYF
NA NA TRBJ1-5 TRBV21-1 TGTGCCAGCACCCCATTAGAGACGGGAAGCAATCAGCCCCAGCATTTT CASTPLETGSNQPQHF
NA NA TRBJ1-1 TRBV20-1 TGCAGTGCTAGAGGGACGGGGGGCCCACCGAACACTGAAGCTTTCTTT CSARGTGGPPNTEAFF